The T cell receptor beta chain under discussion was sequenced for a study of CD8 T cells in Susac syndrome. Each multiple sclerosis control was a treatment-naive patient with relapsing-remitting disease that was either stable or active. RNA totalling roughly 0.45 to 1 ug underwent reverse transcription with random hexamers. One entry per CDR3 protein, called by TCRdb with MiXCR from the immunoSEQ multiplex PCR reads. The sample consists of under 350,000 distinct CDR3 sequences, about 90% of them appearing once. CDR1 is SEHNR, CDR2 FQNEAQ, per germline (reference sequence). This CDR3 region has 16 residues. The V and J ends lost 7 bases and 0 bases, in that order; junction bases with no gene match: 8.

The receptor was derived from a human donor with multiple sclerosis. The specimen was CD4+ T cells from PBMCs. The chain carries TRBV7-9 and TRBJ2-2; 7 nucleotides match TRBD1. The DNA of the CDR3 is TGTGCCAGCATCGCCGGACAGGCAACGAACACCGGGGAGCTGTTTTTT. This gives the protein CASIAGQATNTGELFF.